These 2 T cell receptor beta chains share one sample of origin, sequenced in a study of blood T cell repertoires in COVID-19. TCRdb's table, derived via immunoSEQ multiplex PCR, lists solely in-frame clones and lacks some. The sample has about 370,000 clones, 80% to 90% seen once. The sample comprised PBMCs or T cells enriched from blood (not recorded which). These receptors came from a young man who had recovered from COVID-19.

This chain joins TRBV7-3 and TRBJ2-7, with 12 bases fitting TRBD2. Germline CDR1 reads SGHTA; CDR2 reads FQGTGA. CDR3 length: 16 residues. After removal of 0 bases from V and 7 bases from J, the junction contained 7 bases not matched to a gene. CDR3: CASSLTSGLAGGEQYF. DNA of the CDR3: TGTGCCAGCAGCTTAACGTCCGGGCTAGCGGGAGGGGAGCAGTACTTC.

This chain joins TRBV15 and TRBJ2-7; possibly TRBD1 for D (6 bases). The CDR3 length is 15 residues. The germline V gene has CDR1 LNHNV and CDR2 YYDKDF (reference sequence). Trimming cost V 1 base and J 2 bases, with 12 bases left between them. The CDR3 loop reads CATSRGFGGTYEQYF. The CDR3 nucleotides are TGTGCCACCAGCAGAGGGTTTGGGGGCACCTACGAGCAGTACTTC.